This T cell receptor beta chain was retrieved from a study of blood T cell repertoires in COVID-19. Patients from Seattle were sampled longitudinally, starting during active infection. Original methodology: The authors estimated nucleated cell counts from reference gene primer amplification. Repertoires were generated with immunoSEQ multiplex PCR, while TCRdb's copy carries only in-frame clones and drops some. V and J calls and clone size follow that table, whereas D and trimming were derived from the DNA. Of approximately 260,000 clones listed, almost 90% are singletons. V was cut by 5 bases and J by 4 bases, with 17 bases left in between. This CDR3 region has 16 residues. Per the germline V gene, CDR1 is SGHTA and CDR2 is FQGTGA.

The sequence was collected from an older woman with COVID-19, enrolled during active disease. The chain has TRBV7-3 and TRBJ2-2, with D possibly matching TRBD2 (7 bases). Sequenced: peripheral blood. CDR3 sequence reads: CASSPNGGPGTGELFF. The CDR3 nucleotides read TGTGCCAGCAGCCCCAACGGGGGGCCGGGCACCGGGGAGCTGTTTTTT.